This is a list of T cell receptor beta chains from one sample in a study of PD-1 blockade in classical Hodgkin lymphoma. Measured with immunoSEQ multiplex PCR; TCRdb has only the in-frame clones, and not every one. The sample records approximately 31,000 clones, approximately 94% being singletons. The sequenced material came from peripheral blood mononuclear cells (PBMCs). The receptors shown here come from a human donor with classical Hodgkin lymphoma. The CDR3 runs from the conserved cysteine through the conserved F or W. Each record gives: J gene, D gene, V gene, clone size, CDR3 protein, CDR3 DNA. D genes are given only for firm matches. Where a row states a size, it is once, few, many or the class of an expanded clone; other rows omit it.

J gene: TRBJ2-5
D gene: TRBD2
V gene: TRBV7-2
clone size: .
CDR3 protein: CASSFLAGGHNDQETQYF
CDR3 DNA: TGTGCCAGCAGCTTCCTAGCGGGGGGGCATAACGACCAAGAGACCCAGTACTTC

J gene: TRBJ1-5
D gene: TRBD1
V gene: TRBV28
clone size: .
CDR3 protein: CASSPGDSAFQPQHF
CDR3 DNA: TGTGCCAGCTCCCCTGGGGACAGCGCTTTTCAGCCCCAGCATTTT

J gene: TRBJ2-2
D gene: TRBD2
V gene: TRBV28
clone size: .
CDR3 protein: CASSTGTSGSRELFF
CDR3 DNA: TGTGCCAGCAGCACAGGGACTAGCGGGAGTCGGGAGCTGTTTTTT

J gene: TRBJ1-5
D gene: .
V gene: TRBV30
clone size: .
CDR3 protein: CAWSETIGSGNQPQHF
CDR3 DNA: TGTGCCTGGAGTGAAACTATTGGGTCTGGCAATCAGCCCCAGCATTTT

J gene: TRBJ1-2
D gene: .
V gene: TRBV29-1
clone size: .
CDR3 protein: CSVGPVQLSRGYTF
CDR3 DNA: TGCAGCGTTGGCCCCGTACAGCTGAGTCGGGGCTACACCTTC

J gene: TRBJ1-2
D gene: TRBD1
V gene: TRBV5-1
clone size: .
CDR3 protein: CASSFNSGTAFNYGYTF
CDR3 DNA: TGCGCCAGCAGCTTTAATTCCGGGACAGCCTTTAACTATGGCTACACCTTC

J gene: TRBJ1-6
D gene: TRBD1
V gene: TRBV4-2
clone size: .
CDR3 protein: CASSQEDRGIASPLHF
CDR3 DNA: TGTGCCAGCAGCCAAGAGGACAGGGGAATCGCTTCACCCCTCCACTTT

J gene: TRBJ2-2
D gene: TRBD1
V gene: TRBV6-1
clone size: few
CDR3 protein: CASSWGQTTGELFF
CDR3 DNA: TGTGCCAGCAGTTGGGGACAGACCACCGGGGAGCTGTTTTTT

J gene: TRBJ2-2
D gene: TRBD1
V gene: TRBV27
clone size: .
CDR3 protein: CASSLLRGLGTGELFF
CDR3 DNA: TGTGCCAGCAGTTTATTGAGGGGGCTCGGCACCGGGGAGCTGTTTTTT

J gene: TRBJ2-2
D gene: TRBD2
V gene: TRBV25-1
clone size: few
CDR3 protein: CASSVSGGDTGELFF
CDR3 DNA: TGTGCCAGCAGTGTTAGCGGGGGGGACACCGGGGAGCTGTTTTTT

J gene: TRBJ1-2
D gene: TRBD1
V gene: TRBV19
clone size: .
CDR3 protein: CASSRRDSYGYTF
CDR3 DNA: TGTGCCAGTAGTAGAAGGGACAGCTATGGCTACACCTTC

J gene: TRBJ2-2
D gene: TRBD1
V gene: TRBV4-3
clone size: once
CDR3 protein: CASSGRGQPNTGELFF
CDR3 DNA: TGCGCCAGCAGCGGCCGGGGACAGCCGAACACCGGGGAGCTGTTTTTT

J gene: TRBJ2-6
D gene: .
V gene: TRBV4-2
clone size: .
CDR3 protein: CASSQAVAAAPWRGANVLTF
CDR3 DNA: TGTGCCAGCAGCCAGGCCGTGGCAGCGGCCCCCTGGCGTGGGGCCAACGTCCTGACTTTC

J gene: TRBJ2-7
D gene: TRBD1
V gene: TRBV4-1
clone size: .
CDR3 protein: CASSQWERTGGSYEQYF
CDR3 DNA: TGCGCCAGCAGCCAATGGGAGAGGACAGGGGGCTCCTACGAGCAGTACTTC

J gene: TRBJ2-1
D gene: .
V gene: TRBV4-3
clone size: .
CDR3 protein: CASSQGPWVNNEQFF
CDR3 DNA: TGCGCCAGCAGCCAAGGACCGTGGGTAAACAATGAGCAGTTCTTC

J gene: TRBJ2-3
D gene: .
V gene: TRBV2
clone size: .
CDR3 protein: CASKAGLSTDTQYF
CDR3 DNA: TGTGCCAGCAAGGCGGGCCTTAGCACAGATACGCAGTATTTT

J gene: TRBJ2-1
D gene: .
V gene: TRBV4-1
clone size: .
CDR3 protein: CASSPSPLAGGDNEQFF
CDR3 DNA: TGCGCCAGCAGCCCATCCCCTTTGGCGGGCGGGGACAATGAGCAGTTCTTC

J gene: TRBJ2-7
D gene: .
V gene: TRBV27
clone size: .
CDR3 protein: CASSSSLTAYEQYF
CDR3 DNA: TGTGCCAGCAGTTCCTCCCTCACCGCCTACGAGCAGTACTTC

J gene: TRBJ2-1
D gene: .
V gene: TRBV27
clone size: .
CDR3 protein: CASSLGGLYHEQFF
CDR3 DNA: TGTGCCAGCAGTTTAGGGGGACTCTACCATGAGCAGTTCTTC

J gene: TRBJ1-2
D gene: .
V gene: TRBV16
clone size: .
CDR3 protein: CASSQSGGARGYTF
CDR3 DNA: TGTGCCAGCAGCCAGAGTGGGGGCGCGCGGGGCTACACCTTC

J gene: TRBJ2-1
D gene: .
V gene: TRBV5-4
clone size: .
CDR3 protein: CASSLYNEQFF
CDR3 DNA: TGTGCCAGCAGCTTGTATAATGAGCAGTTCTTC

J gene: TRBJ2-7
D gene: TRBD2
V gene: TRBV6-6
clone size: .
CDR3 protein: CASSPGTTFRGEQYF
CDR3 DNA: TGTGCCAGCAGCCCCGGGACTACATTTCGGGGGGAGCAGTACTTC

J gene: TRBJ2-7
D gene: TRBD1
V gene: TRBV7-2
clone size: .
CDR3 protein: CASSSGQGGKQYF
CDR3 DNA: TGTGCCAGCAGCTCAGGACAGGGGGGGAAGCAGTACTTC

J gene: TRBJ2-2
D gene: TRBD2
V gene: TRBV28
clone size: .
CDR3 protein: CASSLVGLAGGSGELFF
CDR3 DNA: TGTGCCAGCAGTTTGGTGGGACTAGCGGGAGGTTCCGGGGAGCTGTTTTTT

J gene: TRBJ1-1
D gene: TRBD1
V gene: TRBV5-1
clone size: .
CDR3 protein: CASSTEGQGDTEAFF
CDR3 DNA: TGCGCCAGCAGCACCGAGGGGCAGGGGGACACTGAAGCTTTCTTT

J gene: TRBJ2-5
D gene: .
V gene: TRBV6-5
clone size: .
CDR3 protein: CASSRRLDETQYF
CDR3 DNA: TGTGCCAGCAGTCGGCGACTAGACGAGACCCAGTACTTC

J gene: TRBJ2-2
D gene: TRBD2
V gene: TRBV28
clone size: .
CDR3 protein: CASSFKPIAGKDTGELFF
CDR3 DNA: TGTGCCAGCAGTTTCAAGCCTATAGCGGGAAAAGACACCGGGGAGCTGTTTTTT

J gene: TRBJ2-5
D gene: .
V gene: TRBV4-2
clone size: .
CDR3 protein: CASSQDLASRYQETQYF
CDR3 DNA: TGTGCCAGCAGCCAAGATCTCGCTAGCCGGTACCAAGAGACCCAGTACTTC

J gene: TRBJ2-5
D gene: .
V gene: TRBV5-6
clone size: .
CDR3 protein: CASSLAAGGMWETQYF
CDR3 DNA: TGTGCCAGCAGCTTGGCCGCGGGCGGGATGTGGGAGACCCAGTACTTC

J gene: TRBJ2-1
D gene: .
V gene: TRBV9
clone size: .
CDR3 protein: CASSVFGMSSYNEQFF
CDR3 DNA: TGTGCCAGCAGCGTATTCGGGATGAGCTCCTACAATGAGCAGTTCTTC

J gene: TRBJ1-1
D gene: .
V gene: TRBV7-9
clone size: .
CDR3 protein: CASSPQTGNTEAFF
CDR3 DNA: TGTGCCAGCAGCCCTCAGACGGGAAACACTGAAGCTTTCTTT

J gene: TRBJ2-7
D gene: .
V gene: TRBV2
clone size: .
CDR3 protein: CASSPGSSYEQYF
CDR3 DNA: TGTGCCAGCAGTCCGGGGAGCTCCTACGAGCAGTACTTC

J gene: TRBJ2-5
D gene: TRBD2
V gene: TRBV14
clone size: .
CDR3 protein: CASRGVGRIETQYF
CDR3 DNA: TGTGCCAGCCGGGGGGTCGGGAGGATAGAGACCCAGTACTTC

J gene: TRBJ2-2
D gene: .
V gene: TRBV4-1
clone size: .
CDR3 protein: CASSPPTAGELFF
CDR3 DNA: TGCGCCAGCAGCCCTCCCACAGCCGGGGAGCTGTTTTTT

J gene: TRBJ2-7
D gene: .
V gene: TRBV7-9
clone size: once
CDR3 protein: CASSSRGPYEQYF
CDR3 DNA: TGTGCCAGCAGCTCCCGGGGGCCCTACGAGCAGTACTTC

J gene: TRBJ2-6
D gene: TRBD1
V gene: TRBV27
clone size: once
CDR3 protein: CASRPGTGLSGANVLTF
CDR3 DNA: TGTGCCAGCAGGCCCGGGACAGGGTTGTCCGGGGCCAACGTCCTGACTTTC

J gene: TRBJ1-2
D gene: .
V gene: TRBV6-5
clone size: .
CDR3 protein: CASSQRGALRGYTF
CDR3 DNA: TGTGCCAGCAGTCAGAGAGGGGCGCTTCGGGGCTACACCTTC

J gene: TRBJ1-6
D gene: .
V gene: TRBV5-6
clone size: .
CDR3 protein: CASSLRDVGWNNSPLHF
CDR3 DNA: TGTGCCAGCAGCTTGAGGGACGTTGGGTGGAATAATTCACCCCTCCACTTT

J gene: TRBJ1-1
D gene: .
V gene: TRBV7-9
clone size: .
CDR3 protein: CASSLEWHPEAFF
CDR3 DNA: TGTGCCAGCAGCTTAGAGTGGCACCCTGAAGCTTTCTTT

J gene: TRBJ2-1
D gene: .
V gene: TRBV7-9
clone size: .
CDR3 protein: CASTPKGPKQFF
CDR3 DNA: TGTGCCAGCACCCCGAAGGGGCCCAAGCAGTTCTTC